The sequence of this TCR beta chain was determined in a study of vaccination effects on CD4 cells after COVID-19. Losses at the gene ends were 6 bases for V and 3 bases for J; bases not matched to a gene: 4. The CDR3 contains 15 residues. CDR1 and CDR2 (germline): MNHEY, SVGAGI. Expansion of antigen-specific CD4+ T cells with viral peptide pools was carried out by the ViraFEST assay before sequencing. With roughly nine days of culture completed, CD4+ T cells were isolated. The infection with SARS-CoV-2 (confirmed by PCR) occurred in this person between March and December 2020. Only in-frame clones appear in the TCRdb table, and some are missing; sequencing was by immunoSEQ multiplex PCR. The data show 20,000 to 30,000 clones, less than 85% seen once. As for this clone: The antigen is not known.

The source was CD4+ T cells from PBMCs cultured with SARS-CoV-2 spike peptides, collected before COVID-19 vaccination. The receptor's source is a human donor who had a prior SARS-CoV-2 infection. This chain joins TRBV6-5 and TRBJ2-1, with 11 positions matching TRBD2. The CDR3 DNA is TGTGCCAGCAGGCCGGGACTAGCGGTCTACAATGAGCAGTTCTTC. Translating gives CASRPGLAVYNEQFF.